The rows below give T cell receptor beta chains drawn from one sample of a study of cytomegalovirus exposure and HLA in healthy donors. Generated by immunoSEQ multiplex PCR, the TCRdb table keeps only in-frame clones and is missing some. The sample carries 200,000 to 250,000 clones, over 70% recorded once. Sequencing was done on a sample of PBMCs. These receptors were taken from a woman aged 25 to 39 in good health and CMV-seropositive. Both conserved end residues are part of each CDR3. The D gene is left open where the match is weak. Part of the rows lack a size; the others show once, few, many or a class for expanded clones.

V gene: TRBV5-6
J gene: TRBJ2-7
D gene: TRBD1
clone size: -
CDR3 protein: CASSTGQRSYEQYF
CDR3 DNA: TGTGCCAGCAGCACGGGACAGAGGAGCTACGAGCAGTACTTC

V gene: TRBV27
J gene: TRBJ1-2
D gene: TRBD1
clone size: -
CDR3 protein: CASRDREYGYTF
CDR3 DNA: TGTGCCAGCAGGGACAGGGAGTATGGCTACACCTTC

V gene: TRBV30
J gene: TRBJ1-1
D gene: -
clone size: -
CDR3 protein: CAWRDRFQAFF
CDR3 DNA: TGTGCCTGGAGGGACAGATTCCAAGCTTTCTTT

V gene: TRBV27
J gene: TRBJ2-1
D gene: -
clone size: -
CDR3 protein: CASRSGAYNEQFF
CDR3 DNA: TGTGCCAGCAGAAGCGGAGCCTACAATGAGCAGTTCTTC

V gene: TRBV30
J gene: TRBJ1-2
D gene: -
clone size: -
CDR3 protein: CARGAGASDGYTF
CDR3 DNA: TGTGCCAGAGGGGCGGGGGCAAGCGATGGCTACACCTTC

V gene: TRBV2
J gene: TRBJ2-7
D gene: -
clone size: -
CDR3 protein: CASSDDLEGRGFEQYF
CDR3 DNA: TGTGCCAGCAGTGACGATCTAGAGGGCAGGGGCTTCGAGCAGTACTTC

V gene: TRBV12-5
J gene: TRBJ1-2
D gene: -
clone size: once
CDR3 protein: CASGQRIRGHDYGYTF
CDR3 DNA: TGTGCTAGTGGTCAACGCATCAGGGGACACGACTATGGCTACACCTTC

V gene: TRBV7-9
J gene: TRBJ1-1
D gene: -
clone size: -
CDR3 protein: CASRGRGNTEAFF
CDR3 DNA: TGTGCCAGCAGGGGGCGCGGGAACACTGAAGCTTTCTTT

V gene: TRBV19
J gene: TRBJ2-7
D gene: TRBD1
clone size: -
CDR3 protein: CASSTDRVGEQYF
CDR3 DNA: TGTGCCAGTAGCACGGACAGGGTAGGAGAGCAGTACTTC

V gene: TRBV13
J gene: TRBJ1-1
D gene: TRBD1
clone size: -
CDR3 protein: CASSSGQWNTEAFF
CDR3 DNA: TGTGCCAGCAGCTCGGGACAGTGGAACACTGAAGCTTTCTTT

V gene: TRBV6-5
J gene: TRBJ2-7
D gene: -
clone size: -
CDR3 protein: CASWDPGHSYEQYF
CDR3 DNA: TGTGCCAGCTGGGACCCAGGGCACTCCTACGAGCAGTACTTC

V gene: TRBV6-1
J gene: TRBJ2-7
D gene: -
clone size: -
CDR3 protein: CASSEYYEQYF
CDR3 DNA: TGTGCCAGCAGTGAGTATTACGAGCAGTACTTC

V gene: TRBV11-2
J gene: TRBJ2-1
D gene: -
clone size: -
CDR3 protein: CASSFGPRDEQFF
CDR3 DNA: TGTGCCAGCAGCTTCGGACCTCGGGATGAGCAGTTCTTC

V gene: TRBV7-8
J gene: TRBJ2-3
D gene: TRBD2
clone size: -
CDR3 protein: CASSLARGLAVTDTQYF
CDR3 DNA: TGTGCCAGCAGCTTAGCGCGGGGACTAGCGGTCACAGATACGCAGTATTTT

V gene: TRBV5-1
J gene: TRBJ2-2
D gene: -
clone size: -
CDR3 protein: CASSSGLLNTGELFF
CDR3 DNA: TGCGCCAGCAGCTCTGGACTACTGAACACCGGGGAGCTGTTTTTT

V gene: TRBV7-2
J gene: TRBJ1-2
D gene: -
clone size: few
CDR3 protein: CASSLYTGNDGYTF
CDR3 DNA: TGTGCCAGCAGCCTATATACAGGGAACGATGGCTACACCTTC

V gene: TRBV2
J gene: TRBJ2-5
D gene: TRBD2
clone size: -
CDR3 protein: CASSGLAGTQETQYF
CDR3 DNA: TGTGCCAGCAGCGGACTAGCGGGCACCCAAGAGACCCAGTACTTC

V gene: TRBV9
J gene: TRBJ2-6
D gene: -
clone size: -
CDR3 protein: CASSKSGANVLTF
CDR3 DNA: TGTGCCAGCAGCAAGTCTGGGGCCAACGTCCTGACTTTC

V gene: TRBV27
J gene: TRBJ2-2
D gene: TRBD2
clone size: -
CDR3 protein: CASSLVAGVVAGELFF
CDR3 DNA: TGTGCCAGCAGTTTGGTAGCGGGAGTAGTCGCCGGGGAGCTGTTTTTT

V gene: TRBV5-4
J gene: TRBJ2-1
D gene: -
clone size: -
CDR3 protein: CASSFYNEQFF
CDR3 DNA: TGTGCCAGCAGCTTTTACAATGAGCAGTTCTTC

V gene: TRBV29-1
J gene: TRBJ1-1
D gene: -
clone size: once
CDR3 protein: CSVARAGPDTEAFF
CDR3 DNA: TGCAGCGTTGCTAGGGCAGGGCCGGACACTGAAGCTTTCTTT

V gene: TRBV7-2
J gene: TRBJ2-7
D gene: -
clone size: -
CDR3 protein: CASSPQTGGYEQYF
CDR3 DNA: TGTGCCAGCAGCCCCCAGACAGGCGGCTACGAGCAGTACTTC

V gene: TRBV28
J gene: TRBJ1-5
D gene: -
clone size: once
CDR3 protein: CASWPSRSNQPQHF
CDR3 DNA: TGTGCCAGCTGGCCGTCACGCAGCAATCAGCCCCAGCATTTT

V gene: TRBV30
J gene: TRBJ2-7
D gene: -
clone size: -
CDR3 protein: CAWSSRYEQYF
CDR3 DNA: TGTGCCTGGAGCTCCCGGTACGAGCAGTACTTC

V gene: TRBV6-5
J gene: TRBJ1-5
D gene: -
clone size: -
CDR3 protein: CASSPTSNQPQHF
CDR3 DNA: TGTGCCAGCAGTCCGACCTCCAATCAGCCCCAGCATTTT

V gene: TRBV5-1
J gene: TRBJ1-3
D gene: -
clone size: -
CDR3 protein: CASSLGDDIPLGNTIYF
CDR3 DNA: TGCGCCAGCAGCTTGGGGGATGACATACCTCTCGGAAACACCATATATTTT

V gene: TRBV18
J gene: TRBJ2-1
D gene: -
clone size: once
CDR3 protein: CASSPSGSNEQFF
CDR3 DNA: TGTGCCAGCTCACCGAGCGGAAGCAATGAGCAGTTCTTC

V gene: TRBV25-1
J gene: TRBJ1-5
D gene: -
clone size: -
CDR3 protein: CASSEGNRDSAEGPQHF
CDR3 DNA: TGTGCCAGCAGTGAAGGCAATAGGGACTCGGCCGAAGGGCCCCAGCATTTT

V gene: TRBV5-1
J gene: TRBJ1-2
D gene: -
clone size: -
CDR3 protein: CASSFGSGKDGYTF
CDR3 DNA: TGCGCCAGCAGCTTTGGTTCAGGGAAAGATGGCTACACCTTC

V gene: TRBV5-6
J gene: TRBJ2-7
D gene: TRBD2
clone size: -
CDR3 protein: CASGSSGGVGSQQYF
CDR3 DNA: TGTGCCAGCGGCTCCTCGGGGGGAGTCGGTAGTCAGCAGTACTTC

V gene: TRBV5-1
J gene: TRBJ2-1
D gene: TRBD2
clone size: -
CDR3 protein: CASEPVGGDVNEQFF
CDR3 DNA: TGCGCCAGCGAACCGGTCGGGGGGGACGTCAATGAGCAGTTCTTC

V gene: TRBV19
J gene: TRBJ1-2
D gene: TRBD1
clone size: -
CDR3 protein: CASSITVDRGIYGYTF
CDR3 DNA: TGTGCCAGTAGTATAACTGTCGACAGGGGAATCTATGGCTACACCTTC